The 30 T cell receptor beta chains below were found in one sample sequenced in a study of blood T cell repertoires in COVID-19. Data came from immunoSEQ multiplex PCR; TCRdb stores just in-frame clones and leaves some out. The sample consists of about 100,000 clones, 85% to 95% of them appearing once. The material sequenced was peripheral blood. The receptors derive from a man aged 45 to 65 with active COVID-19.

The genes are TRBV3-1 (or the pseudogene TRBV3-2) and TRBJ2-5; the D is unclear. This CDR3 contains 12 residues. Trimming stripped 0 bases from V and 5 bases from J, with 4 bases between. Germline-derived CDR1 and CDR2 are LGHDT and YNNKEL (reference sequence). The CDR3 reads CASSQDRETQYF. As DNA, the CDR3 is TGTGCCAGCAGCCAAGACAGGGAGACCCAGTACTTC.

The chain employs TRBV18 and TRBJ2-2, with D perhaps matching TRBD2 (6 bases). Germline V lookup: CDR1 KGHSH, CDR2 LQKENI. The CDR3 covers 17 residues. Trimming removed 4 bases from V and 4 bases from J, with 19 bases in between. CDR3 coding DNA: TGTGCCAGCTCACGAATGGACGGGGGAGGAAGCACCGGGGAGCTGTTTTTT. It translates to CASSRMDGGGSTGELFF.

The V gene is TRBV5-4, the J gene TRBJ1-1; a possible D gene is TRBD1 (5 bases). CDR3 length: 17 amino acids. The V gene's germline CDR1 is SGHNT and CDR2 YYREEE (reference sequence). V was shortened by 2 bases and J by 0 bases, with 17 bases between the two germline ends. CDR3 region: CASSFSPGSTMNTEAFF. In DNA form, the CDR3 reads TGTGCCAGCAGCTTCTCCCCAGGGTCTACGATGAACACTGAAGCTTTCTTT.

This clone was observed a few times. J is TRBJ1-1 and V is TRBV28, with D unresolved. V dropped 5 bases and J dropped 8 bases, with 18 bases sitting between them. Germline V CDR1 and CDR2: MDHEN, SYDVKM. The CDR3 runs 14 residues. CDR3 region: CASSQPGRRIEAFF. For the CDR3, the DNA is TGTGCCAGCAGTCAACCTGGACGGAGGATCGAAGCTTTCTTT.

The chain carries TRBV6-5 and TRBJ2-1, with a weak D call TRBD1 (5 bases). Trimming cost V 4 bases and J 10 bases, with 23 bases left between them. From germline, CDR1 is MNHEY and CDR2 SVGAGI. The CDR3 runs to 16 residues. The CDR3 nucleotides are TGTGCCAGCAGTTCTAATTCGGCAGGGCACAGACGCGAGCAGTTCTTC. The encoded protein is CASSSNSAGHRREQFF.

The genes are TRBV9 and TRBJ2-1; a possible D gene is TRBD2 (6 bases). The CDR3 consists of 15 residues. Germline V CDR1 and CDR2: SGDLS, YYNGEE. V gave up 4 bases and J gave up 1 base, with 12 bases separating them. CDR3 in DNA: TGTGCCAGCAGCCCGGGGGACGGATCCTACAATGAGCAGTTCTTC. Its translation is CASSPGDGSYNEQFF.

CDR3 sequence (DNA): TGTGCCAGCAGTTTGAGGGCAGGGGGCCGATCGAACACTGAAGCTTTCTTT. Its translation is CASSLRAGGRSNTEAFF. The chain combines TRBV28 with TRBJ1-1, with 8 bases aligning to TRBD1. Germline V gives CDR1 MDHEN, CDR2 SYDVKM. This CDR3 region has 17 residues. The V and J ends lost 3 bases and 1 base, in that order; junction bases with no gene match: 10.

The chain has TRBV19 and TRBJ1-1, with 8 bases fitting TRBD1. Trimming at V came to 5 bases and at J to 6 bases, leaving 14 bases not matched to a gene. Germline V gene sequence: CDR1 LNHDA, CDR2 SQIVND (reference sequence). CDR3 length equals 16 residues. The CDR3 DNA sequence: TGTGCCAGTAGTGAACGGACAGGGTCTATGGAGGCTGAAGCTTTCTTT. Amino acid sequence: CASSERTGSMEAEAFF.

Points on this clone: Distinct nucleotide sequences in the sample also encode this CDR3. The chain is built from TRBV9 and TRBJ1-1, with D uncertain. The V end was cut by 0 bases, the J end by 5 bases, with 8 bases between. Germline V gene data show CDR1 as SGDLS and CDR2 as YYNGEE. The CDR3 loop spans 13 amino acids. This CDR3 is CASSVGSGTEAFF. In DNA form, the CDR3 reads TGTGCCAGCAGCGTAGGGAGTGGGACTGAAGCTTTCTTT.

V gene TRBV6-5 combines with J gene TRBJ1-1, with 7 positions matching TRBD1. CDR3 length: 13 amino acids. Germline CDR1 is MNHEY and CDR2 is SVGAGI. The ends lost 5 bases at V and 5 bases at J; junction bases unmatched: 5. This CDR3 is CASSRQGGTEAFF. The CDR3 nucleotides read TGTGCCAGCAGTCGACAGGGTGGTACTGAAGCTTTCTTT.

The J gene is TRBJ2-2, the V gene TRBV5-1; 10 bases are a match to TRBD1. V lost 0 bases and J lost 7; bases outside the gene matches: 12. Germline-derived CDR1 and CDR2 are SGHRS and YFSETQ. The CDR3 has 18 amino acids. CDR3 in DNA: TGCGCCAGCAGCTTGGCCCTCGGGACAGGGGTGACTGGCGGGGAGCTGTTTTTT. Its translation: CASSLALGTGVTGGELFF.

The chain links TRBV5-1 to TRBJ2-7, with 9 bases that match TRBD2. CDR1 is SGHRS, CDR2 YFSETQ, per germline. V lost 4 bases to trimming and J lost 0 bases; unmatched junction nucleotides: 2. The CDR3 loop spans 14 amino acids. The CDR3 sequence: CASSISGSSYEQYF. The CDR3 DNA reads as TGCGCCAGCAGCATTAGCGGGAGCTCCTACGAGCAGTACTTC.

The chain links TRBV27 to TRBJ1-5; maybe TRBD1 (5 bases). Trimming removed 6 bases from V and 7 bases from J, with 16 bases in between. This CDR3 contains 14 residues. Germline V gene lookup returns CDR1 MNHEY and CDR2 SMNVEV (reference sequence). In DNA form, the CDR3 reads TGTGCCAGCAGAATGCAGGGTGAAGGACAGCCCCAGCATTTT. Translating it yields CASRMQGEGQPQHF.

This sequence joins TRBV3-1 (or the pseudogene TRBV3-2) and TRBJ2-1, with TRBD2 identical over 9 bases. The CDR3 is 14 amino acids. Looked up from germline, CDR1 is LGHDT and CDR2 is YNNKEL (reference sequence). V shed 4 bases and J 12 bases; nucleotides not matched to a gene: 10. CDR3 DNA sequence: TGTGCCAGCAGCCCCTCGGGAGGAGCGGGAGGGCAGTTCTTC. This codes for CASSPSGGAGGQFF.

In its sample, this clone was seen once. The chain joins TRBV4-1 to TRBJ1-5, with 10 bases identical to TRBD1. Trimming at V came to 4 bases and at J to 1 base, leaving 1 base not matched to a gene. The CDR3 spans 15 residues. Germline V gives CDR1 MGHRA, CDR2 YSYEKL. CDR3 amino acids: CASSPTGGSNQPQHF. In nucleotides, the CDR3 is TGCGCCAGCAGCCCGACAGGGGGCAGCAATCAGCCCCAGCATTTT.

The chain recombines TRBV19 with TRBJ1-5; tentative D call: TRBD1 (6 bases). Germline V gene lookup returns CDR1 LNHDA and CDR2 SQIVND (reference sequence). The germline V and J ends were trimmed by 5 bases and 1 base, with 15 bases remaining between them. This CDR3 is 16 amino acids long. The CDR3 DNA reads as TGTGCCAGTAGTGATCAGGGGATTCTGAGCAATCAGCCCCAGCATTTT. Translation gives CASSDQGILSNQPQHF.

V usage is TRBV15 and J usage is TRBJ2-3; D might be TRBD1 (5 bases). The V gene's germline CDR1 is LNHNV and CDR2 YYDKDF (reference sequence). The germline V and J ends were trimmed by 3 bases and 6 bases, with 10 bases remaining between them. The CDR3 is 13 amino acids. CDR3 in amino acids: CATSRDIQDTQYF. The CDR3 DNA follows: TGTGCCACCAGCAGGGACATACAGGATACGCAGTATTTT.

The V call is TRBV9, the J call TRBJ2-1, with 7 bases identical to TRBD2. The V segment lost 3 bases and the J segment 6 bases; nucleotides outside the gene matches: 6. This CDR3 is 14 amino acids long. Per germline, CDR1 SGDLS and CDR2 YYNGEE. CDR3 sequence: CASSGGLAANEQFF. The CDR3 nucleotides read TGTGCCAGCAGCGGTGGCCTAGCGGCCAATGAGCAGTTCTTC.

The rearrangement links TRBV21-1 to TRBJ2-7; the table gives TRBD1 as D, unverified against the DNA. TRBV21-1 is shown as a pseudogene. This CDR3 spans 18 amino acids. CDR3 nucleotides: TGTGCCAGCAGCAAAAGAGGGGGCCGACAGGGGGCAAGCTACGAGCAGTACTTC. It encodes CASSKRGGRQGASYEQYF.

J is TRBJ2-5 and V is TRBV20-1; TRBD2 aligns across 7 bases. CDR1 is DFQATT, CDR2 SNEGSKA, per germline (reference sequence). The CDR3 contains 15 residues. J was trimmed by 5 bases and V by 3 bases; bases with no gene match: 12. The CDR3 DNA reads as TGCAGTGCTAGTGTTGCGGGAGTTTTGAGGGAGACCCAGTACTTC. This codes for CSASVAGVLRETQYF.

The V gene is TRBV19, the J gene TRBJ1-1; 7 bases align to TRBD1. This CDR3 is built from 13 residues. Germline V CDR1 and CDR2: LNHDA, SQIVND (reference sequence). Germline trimming cut 5 bases from V and 5 bases from J; bases unmatched to any gene: 5. CDR3 sequence: CASSDRVWTEAFF. In DNA form, the CDR3 reads TGTGCCAGTAGTGACAGGGTCTGGACTGAAGCTTTCTTT.

The V call is TRBV5-6, the J call TRBJ2-5; TRBD1 matches 9 bases. The CDR3 is 15 residues long. Trimming took 4 bases from V and 5 from J; bases not matched to a gene: 9. The germline CDR1 and CDR2 sequences are SGHDT and YYEEEE. CDR3 bases: TGTGCCAGCAGCCCCGACAGGGGGGTTTTGGAGACCCAGTACTTC. It yields the protein CASSPDRGVLETQYF.

This chain connects TRBV6-6 to TRBJ2-7, with 11 nucleotides matching TRBD1. The J segment lost 6 bases and the V segment lost 4 bases, leaving 2 bases of the junction unmatched. Germline V gene data show CDR1 as MNHNY and CDR2 as SVGAGI (reference sequence). This CDR3 is built from 13 residues. The CDR3: CASSSDRGREQYF. In nucleotides, the CDR3 is TGTGCCAGCAGTTCGGACAGGGGGCGCGAGCAGTACTTC.

The chain links TRBV2 to TRBJ2-1, with TRBD2 matching over 7 bases. This CDR3 spans 20 amino acids. With 0 bases clipped from V and 8 bases from J, the junction kept 22 bases outside the gene matches. CDR1 SNHLY and CDR2 FYNNEI come from the germline V gene. The CDR3: CASSEALLGRRGSPNDEQFF. CDR3 coding DNA: TGTGCCAGCAGTGAAGCGCTTCTCGGGAGGAGGGGATCCCCCAACGATGAGCAGTTCTTC.

The rearrangement joins TRBV10-3 to TRBJ1-5; no firm D call. The CDR3 is 14 amino acids. The germline V gene has CDR1 ENHRY and CDR2 SYGVKD. Trimming left V 2 bases short and J 4 bases short, with 9 bases between. As DNA, the CDR3 is TGTGCCATCAGTGAGAGTCAGACAAATCAGCCCCAGCATTTT. This sequence encodes CAISESQTNQPQHF.

The chain recombines TRBV28 with TRBJ1-2; TRBD1 agrees at 9 bases. V was pared by 3 bases and J by 5 bases, with 7 bases of the junction left unmatched. CDR3 length: 15 amino acids. Germline V gene sequence: CDR1 MDHEN, CDR2 SYDVKM. Written as DNA, the CDR3 is TGTGCCAGCAGTTTCCCGGACAGGGGAAGGTATGGCTACACCTTC. Translated: CASSFPDRGRYGYTF.

The chain combines TRBV18 with TRBJ2-1; D gene ambiguous. V shed 2 bases and J shed 5 bases, with 13 bases lying between them. Germline CDR1 is KGHSH and CDR2 is LQKENI. The CDR3 runs 15 residues. DNA of the CDR3: TGTGCCAGCTCACCATTCCGCGGAGTGGACAATGAGCAGTTCTTC. Its protein is CASSPFRGVDNEQFF.

The chain combines TRBV11-2 with TRBJ1-1, with TRBD1 matching over 7 bases. Losses at the gene ends were 3 bases for V and 4 bases for J; bases not matched to a gene: 8. This CDR3 has 15 amino acids. Germline CDR1 is SGHAT and CDR2 is FQNNGV. The DNA for the CDR3 is TGTGCCAGCAGCTTTTCGGAGGGGGCATTCACTGAAGCTTTCTTT. Translating gives CASSFSEGAFTEAFF.

The chain recombines TRBV7-9 with TRBJ2-5; 11 nucleotides match TRBD2. The CDR3 extends over 16 amino acids. V shed 4 bases and J 2 bases; nucleotides not matched to a gene: 6. Germline V gene sequence: CDR1 SEHNR, CDR2 FQNEAQ (reference sequence). CDR3 bases: TGTGCCAGCAGCTCCTTAGCGGGAGGGATACAAGAGACCCAGTACTTC. Its translation: CASSSLAGGIQETQYF.

Here the CDR3 reads CASSARTASTDTQYF. The DNA of the CDR3 is TGCGCCAGCAGTGCGCGGACAGCCTCCACAGATACGCAGTATTTT. This chain joins TRBV10-1 and TRBJ2-3, with D tentatively TRBD1 (6 bases). V was pared by 4 bases and J by 2 bases, with 13 bases between. The CDR3 length is 15 residues. Germline V gene sequence: CDR1 WNHNN, CDR2 SYGVQD (reference sequence).